This T cell receptor (beta chain) emerged from a study of T cell responses to AZD1222 COVID-19 vaccine. A word on this clone: Its antigen is currently unknown.

CDR3 length: 16 residues. CDR1 and CDR2 (germline): MDHEN, SYDVKM. V shed 3 bases and J 5 bases; nucleotides not matched to a gene: 7. Produced via immunoSEQ multiplex PCR; TCRdb's table is partial and in-frame only. Of about 150,000 clones in the sample, over 70% are singletons; the top ten hold about a tenth. Study findings and constraints: CD4 TCRs covered the whole spike, strongest at regions 160-218 and 743-854. After the peak T cell response, and only then, were repertoires sampled.

The genes are TRBV28 and TRBJ2-2; 9 nucleotides align to TRBD2. The sequence came from an adult who received the AZD1222 COVID-19 vaccine. Sequencing used peripheral blood, obtained 28 days after the second AZD1222 dose. In nucleotides, the CDR3 is TGTGCCAGCAGTTTGGAGGCTAGCGGGAAAACCGGGGAGCTGTTTTTT. It codes for CASSLEASGKTGELFF.